This note documents a single T cell receptor beta chain sequence. The data were taken from a study of identical twins. One entry per CDR3 protein, called by TCRdb with MiXCR from the 5' RACE reads. The profile shows 600,000 to 850,000 distinct CDR3 sequences, around a sixth of them singletons. Another study also made use of these data, one on T cells expressing NK-cell markers. That work contributes: The eight sequenced donors comprised seven who were HCMV-seropositive and one who was seronegative. The leading position in the CD3+CD56-NKG2C+ fraction of several donors also went to these clonotypes.

The sample taken for sequencing was PBMCs. The TCR was taken from a woman under 30 in good health.

The CDR3 region is CASSWRQMNQPQHF. The CDR3 DNA sequence: TGTGCCAGCAGTTGGAGACAGATGAATCAGCCCCAGCATTTT. The rearrangement links TRBV12-3 or TRBV12-4 to TRBJ1-5; TRBD1 is a possible D gene (5 bases). V lost 4 bases and J lost 4, with 11 bases in between. This CDR3 is built from 14 residues.